Listed below are T cell receptor beta chains from one sample, sequenced in a study of blood T cells in healthy people across ages. TCRdb ran MiXCR on the 5' RACE reads and lists one entry per CDR3 protein. This repertoire shows about 680,000 distinct CDR3 sequences, around half found once; its top ten account for 30% to 35%. The specimen sequenced was blood. The receptor source for this set is a woman aged 55-75 years in good health. Each CDR3 is given with its conserved first and last residue. A D gene is named only where the DNA matches it firmly. Clone size is given for some rows only: seen once, a few or many times, or a class if the clone is expanded.

-	TRBV4-3	few	TRBJ2-7	TGCGCCAGCAGCCAAGAGGCCCATGGAGTTGAGCAGTACTTC	CASSQEAHGVEQYF
TRBD1	TRBV7-2	-	TRBJ2-7	TGTGCCAGCAGCCAACAACAGGGGATCGGCTACGAGCAGTACTTC	CASSQQQGIGYEQYF
-	TRBV5-1	few	TRBJ2-3	TGCGCCAGCAGCTTAATCCGCACAGATACGCAGTATTTT	CASSLIRTDTQYF
TRBD1	TRBV4-3	few	TRBJ2-3	TGCGCCAGCAGCCAAGAGATGACAGGGGGCACAGATACGCAGTATTTT	CASSQEMTGGTDTQYF
-	TRBV13	-	TRBJ2-3	TGTGCCAGCAGAACTAAGGGCGGGGATACGCAGTATTTT	CASRTKGGDTQYF
TRBD1	TRBV7-2	-	TRBJ2-5	TGTGCCAGCACCCCTGACAGGGGTCAAGAGACCCAGCACTTC	CASTPDRGQETQHF
-	TRBV7-9	once	TRBJ1-4	TGTGCCTGCTCGCCTAATGAAAAACTGTTTTTT	CACSPNEKLFF
-	TRBV15	-	TRBJ2-7	TGTGCCACCAGCAGAGATGGAGTGCAGGACAGCTCCTACGAGCAGTACTTC	CATSRDGVQDSSYEQYF
TRBD1	TRBV12-3/TRBV12-4	-	TRBJ2-5	TGTGCCAGCAGACTCGACAGGGACGAGACCCAGTACTTC	CASRLDRDETQYF
-	TRBV20-1	-	TRBJ2-3	TGCACAGCGTGGCAGCCGAGCACAGATACGCAGTATTTT	CTAWQPSTDTQYF
-	TRBV12-3/TRBV12-4	-	TRBJ2-1	TGTGCCAGCAGTTTACGGGTCAATGAGCAGTTCTTC	CASSLRVNEQFF
TRBD2	TRBV4-3	-	TRBJ2-7	TGCGCCAGCAGCCAAGGTCAGCTAGCGGGAGGCTACGAGCAGTACTTC	CASSQGQLAGGYEQYF
-	TRBV3-1	-	TRBJ2-2	TGTGCCAGCAGCGATAGGGACTCTAACACCGGGGAGCTGTTTTTT	CASSDRDSNTGELFF
-	TRBV29-1	-	TRBJ2-1	TGCAGCGTTGTGGGGGGAGAGACCTACAATGAGCAGTTCTTC	CSVVGGETYNEQFF
TRBD1	TRBV5-1	-	TRBJ2-1	TGCGCCAGCAGCTTGCACACAGGGGCCTTGGGTGAGCAGTTCTTC	CASSLHTGALGEQFF
-	TRBV7-2	-	TRBJ2-7	TGTGCCAGCAGCGTCGGAGGGAGTAGGGTCGAGCAGTACTTC	CASSVGGSRVEQYF
-	TRBV20-1	-	TRBJ2-5	TGCAGTGCTAGAGAGGTGGAGACCCAGTACTTC	CSAREVETQYF
TRBD2	TRBV29-1	few	TRBJ2-1	TGCAGCGCCGAGAGGACTAGCGGGAGTGGTGAGCAGTTCTTC	CSAERTSGSGEQFF
-	TRBV2	few	TRBJ2-7	TGTGCCAGCGGGGGAAGGGGACAATCCTACGAGCAGTACTTC	CASGGRGQSYEQYF
-	TRBV6-5	few	TRBJ2-1	TGTGCCAGCAGAACTACTAGAGAGCAGTTCTTC	CASRTTREQFF
-	TRBV18	-	TRBJ2-7	TGTGCCAGCTCACAGACTTCCCAATTCTACGAGCAGTACTTC	CASSQTSQFYEQYF
-	TRBV7-3	few	TRBJ2-3	TGTGCCAGCAGCTTAGGCAGGAAGGGCACAGATACGCAGTATTTT	CASSLGRKGTDTQYF
-	TRBV5-1	-	TRBJ2-5	TGCGCCAGCAGCCCGGGCCCCCTCCAGGAGACCCAGTACTTC	CASSPGPLQETQYF
-	TRBV4-3	-	TRBJ1-1	TGCGCCAGCAGCCGGGAGGCAGGGATCGCTGAAGCTTTCTTT	CASSREAGIAEAFF
-	TRBV7-2	-	TRBJ2-5	TGTGCCAGCAGCCCGAGGGACACCTTGGGGGAGACCCAGTACTTC	CASSPRDTLGETQYF
-	TRBV28	-	TRBJ1-2	TGTGCCAGTCGCAGTGGGCTTGTCGCAGTTCCTTATGGCTACACCTTC	CASRSGLVAVPYGYTF
-	TRBV28	once	TRBJ2-5	TGTGCCAGCAGTTTTCCCCCAGGGCCTCGGGGAGAAGAGACCCAGTACTTC	CASSFPPGPRGEETQYF
-	TRBV9	few	TRBJ2-7	TGTGCCAGCAGCGTAGGTCCCGTCCCCTACGAGCAGTACTTC	CASSVGPVPYEQYF
-	TRBV5-1	-	TRBJ2-1	TGCGCCAGCAGCTTGGGTAGCGTCGGTGAGCAGTTCTTC	CASSLGSVGEQFF
-	TRBV5-1	many	TRBJ1-1	TGCGCCAGCAGCTTGGTTTTCCTGAACACTGAAGCTTTCTTT	CASSLVFLNTEAFF
TRBD2	TRBV20-1	few	TRBJ2-7	TGCAGTGGCGGACTAGCGGGGGACTCCTACGAGCAGTACTTC	CSGGLAGDSYEQYF
-	TRBV5-1	-	TRBJ2-3	TGCGCCAGCAGCCCCGGGACAATAGGTACGCAGTATTTT	CASSPGTIGTQYF
-	TRBV3-1	-	TRBJ2-1	TGTGCCAGCAGCCAAGATCCTTCGAGGGGAGTTGGTCTAGGGCAGTTCTTC	CASSQDPSRGVGLGQFF
-	TRBV9	-	TRBJ2-3	TGTGCCAGCAGCAGGGTTGTGGCAGATACGCAGTATTTT	CASSRVVADTQYF